This TCR beta chain was captured by sequencing in a study of cytomegalovirus exposure and HLA in healthy donors. Turning to the study itself: In a later analysis, the roughly 120 validation repertoires were reported to have used the same platform as the roughly 610 first-cohort repertoires. Overall study results and limits: A few CMV-associated chains were confirmed in vitro to be specific for CMV antigens.

Generated by immunoSEQ multiplex PCR, the TCRdb table keeps only in-frame clones and is missing some. The table has approximately 150,000 clones, 85% seen once. The donors were in the approximately 120-subject validation cohort; that cohort was separate from the roughly 730-subject first cohort. Comment on this clone: As yet, its antigen is unknown.

Germline values: CDR1 MNHNY, CDR2 SVGAGI (reference sequence). With 2 bases clipped from V and 5 bases from J, the junction kept 6 bases outside the gene matches. The CDR3 is 15 amino acids. This clonotype originated in a young man in good health and CMV-seropositive. Sequences were obtained from PBMCs. The chain couples TRBV6-6 to TRBJ1-3; 7 bases map to TRBD1. CDR3 DNA: TGTGCCAGCAGTTACAGGGACAGTGGCAGAAACACCATATATTTT. Its translation is CASSYRDSGRNTIYF.